This TCR beta chain was recovered during a study of cytomegalovirus exposure and HLA in healthy donors (dated by TCRdb to the late 2010s). Describing the broader study: An earlier analysis of approximately 640 of the donors reported approximately 270 Gb of sequence data and 100 million to 140 million unique TCR beta sequences from 190 million or so T cells. An early release covering approximately 600 HLA-typed donors comprised about 300 gigabases of sequencing data and tens of millions of unique TCR sequences. Of the 398 genotyped donors, 65% to 90% fell in the genetic ancestry cluster associated with self-reported Caucasian donors. The aim of the study was to test whether cataloging public T cell receptors could identify signatures of past pathogen exposure. The study used immunosequencing to profile the T cell repertoires of approximately 650 subjects and linked those repertoires to cytomegalovirus serostatus. In addition to the first cohort of hundreds of subjects, a separate validation cohort of 120 different subjects was used. High-throughput TCR immunosequencing, statistical association of individual TCRs with disease status, and machine learning were combined to predict cytomegalovirus infection status. To study patterns of TCR occurrence, a later analysis re-analyzed previously published TCR beta repertoires from under 750 donors and added high-resolution HLA genotyping. In the later analysis, no new phenotypic data were used to find candidate immune exposures; instead, reliance was placed on TCR beta sequences and their occurrence across donors. To decide whether each TCR beta V gene segment behaved as functional or pseudogenic, an earlier analysis of fewer than 750 of the donors relied on high-throughput TCR beta sequencing. Donor age, sex, ethnicity and CMV serostatus were compiled together with the repertoire data. A later genetic analysis took genome-wide SNP genotypes for about 60% of the roughly 670 donors and used that subset as a discovery cohort. All discovery cohort repertoires had been generated on a single sequencing platform. Class I and class II HLA loci were covered by the typing at four-digit resolution. The number of typed donors differed by locus: about 629-630 for A, B, C, DRB1 and DQB1; some 500 for DQA1; approximately 600 for DPA1; and about 450 for DPB1. Because of strong linkage in the cohort, roughly 5 DR-DQ haplotypes were treated as single units for association and clustering. Across around 400 genotyped donors of the cohort, an average of roughly 250,000 unique TCR beta nucleotide sequences per donor were sequenced, and about a sixth of those sequences were non-productive.

What the work shows at the level of the full study, not this receptor alone: V-gene and J-gene trimming of TCR beta chains was associated with a missense DCLRE1C variant in a later genetic analysis, and the association was replicated in an independent cohort. The study listed around 160 TCR beta chains as associated with cytomegalovirus. Only TCR beta chains were sequenced in this cohort, and the absence of alpha or paired-chain data limited detectable features. A group of highly shared sequence variants was considered likely to be a technical artifact of the sequencing pipeline. Roughly uniform sequencing depth across donors was assumed in presence/absence analyses, although this assumption may not hold. It was suggested by the authors that the approach could potentially be generalized to other disease states and immunological phenotypes. Strong co-occurrence of HLA alleles, especially DR and DQ, made assigning TCR associations to individual alleles difficult. Three of the identified cytomegalovirus-associated TCR beta chains were confirmed in vitro to be specific for cytomegalovirus antigens. Immune exposure information for the cohort was limited to CMV serostatus. Most TCR sequences were seen in very few donors, while some public TCRs were found in many individuals. At a false discovery rate of 0.05, a later analysis linked around 15,000 TCR beta sequences to specific HLA alleles. A later analysis found that HLA-associated TCR beta chains were more clonally expanded and had lower generation probabilities than equally common non-associated chains. Because HLA typing was unavailable for some donors at each locus, only the typed subset was used in association tests. Linkage disequilibrium might explain the correlated functional status among segregating V segments, but an unknown experimental factor could not be ruled out. A later genetic analysis reported fewer N-insertions in productive TCRs among donors in an Asian-associated ancestry cluster than the roughly 620-donor mean. In a later analysis, several top co-occurrence clusters were reported to appear linked to parvovirus B19, influenza, CMV and Epstein-Barr virus. A further reported finding was that TCR beta sequences accurately predicted the HLA-A and HLA-B alleles for most subjects in the first cohort. In an earlier analysis of some 550 of the donors, most TCR beta V segments were observed in productive rearrangements about 90% or about 30% of the time, broadly matching IMGT annotations. Cytomegalovirus status was reported to be diagnosed by the classifier with high specificity and sensitivity in both the original and validation cohorts. Because the 87-base-pair reads could not distinguish some IMGT-functional V segments, including TRBV6-2 and TRBV6-3, those segments were excluded. The earlier analysis of fewer than 750 of the donors excluded some 16 rarely observed V segments, including chromosome 9 orphons, because counts were too low. According to a later analysis, TCR association rates differed among HLA loci, with DRB1 alleles showing the most associated TCRs and HLA-C alleles showing the fewest. A later analysis found that most CMV-associated TCR beta chains appeared HLA-restricted, with HLA associations seemingly driven largely by CMV exposure.

Concerning this clone: Its specific antigen is unknown. No clone much larger than this one lies a single base away; base qualities are absent.

The library relied on the immunoSEQ multiplex PCR assay. For the multiplex PCR, a mixture combining 60 forward primers for TCR Vbeta segments and 13 reverse primers for TCR Jbeta segments was used. The CDR3 region of rearranged TCR beta genes was amplified from genomic DNA with a multiplex PCR assay. The amplified TCR beta libraries were sequenced on the Illumina HiSeq System as 87-base-pair reads. From the authors' description of their analysis: In a later analysis, 77 million or so unique TCR beta chains were counted across the approximately 620 repertoires, and roughly 11 million of these chains were shared by at least two donors. Raw reads were error-corrected and collapsed into unique sequences by a nearest-neighbor algorithm in which closely related sequences were merged to remove PCR and sequencing errors. Alignment of CDR3 sequences to IMGT reference sequences was used to assign V, D and J gene segments. Each retained sequence needed at least a six-nucleotide match to both a V gene segment and a J gene segment. A rearrangement was called productive if the CDR3 had no stop codons and remained in frame with V and J, and every other rearrangement was called non-productive. CDR3 was defined according to IMGT convention as the region running from the second conserved V-encoded cysteine to the conserved J-encoded phenylalanine. The earlier analysis of about 620 of the donors excluded sequences that lacked an unambiguous match to a single V gene segment. An earlier analysis of 587 of the donors called V segments functional above 56.7% productive rearrangements and segregating when the between-donor standard deviation exceeded 5%. A statistical classification framework was developed to diagnose cytomegalovirus status using the catalog of TCR beta chain sequences. In a later analysis, TCR nucleotide sequences were compared against IMGT/GENE-DB human TR gene sequences so that V and J genes could be assigned. A later analysis assigned CDR3 sequences and most-parsimonious VDJ recombination scenarios with the TCRdist pipeline. In a later analysis, each TCR beta chain was defined by its CDR3 amino acid sequence together with its V-gene family, and reads lacking a unique V-gene family were excluded. As a way to deal with suspected cross-contamination and a sequencing artifact, a later analysis dropped 450 to 600 nucleotide sequences that were highly shared and had low generation probability. A later analysis calculated a clonal expansion index for each public chain from normalized within-repertoire ranks of inferred template counts. In a later analysis, generation probabilities were computed using a VDJ recombination model fitted to out-of-frame rearrangements, and the results were checked against IGoR. Hypergeometric tests were used in a later analysis to score TCR-TCR, TCR-HLA and TCR-CMV co-occurrence, with a repertoire-size bias correction applied to the TCR pairs. False discovery rates were estimated in a later analysis by permuting HLA or CMV assignments 20 times. A later analysis grouped co-occurring TCRs with DBSCAN, adding TCRdist sequence similarity when clustering within HLA-allele-positive subsets. Repertoires with fewer than 30,000 or more than 120,000 public chains, plus five repertoires with anomalous nucleotide sharing, were excluded from co-occurrence clustering. TCRdb limited this immuneACCESS table to in-frame rearrangements with V and J called. A share of clones is missing; checked studies link under half to unresolved V genes, and the rest is unexplained. That table gives V, J and clone size, and the DNA gave D and trimming. The sample table records about 140,000 clones; roughly 83% of these occur just once. In total, the top ten clones hold roughly 4.2% of the sample.

The cohort consisted of more than 650 healthy bone marrow donors. All cohort members were sampled while nominally healthy, although unrecorded immune exposures were likely present. The donor tested CMV seropositive, placing the donor among the 250 to 300 seropositive members of the cohort. A peripheral blood sample was provided by each donor, and peripheral blood mononuclear cells were used for TCR beta sequencing. The Qiagen DNeasy Blood Extraction Kit was used to extract genomic DNA from the blood cell samples. At the junction V is shortened by 6 bases and J by 5 bases, with 14 bases in between. From the germline V gene, CDR1 is SGHTA and CDR2 is FQGNSA. From the cysteine up to the phenylalanine, the CDR3 has a length of 13 residues. The read is trimmed to its CDR3 DNA, 39 bases read in frame from base 1.

This clonotype originated in a middle-aged man in good health and CMV-seropositive. The specimen sequenced was PBMCs. The chain links TRBV7-2 with TRBJ2-7, with a weak D call of TRBD2 (6 bases match). Here the CDR3 is given as CASSTGGTNEQYF. The nucleotides are TGTGCCAGCAGTACAGGCGGGACGAACGAGCAGTACTTC.